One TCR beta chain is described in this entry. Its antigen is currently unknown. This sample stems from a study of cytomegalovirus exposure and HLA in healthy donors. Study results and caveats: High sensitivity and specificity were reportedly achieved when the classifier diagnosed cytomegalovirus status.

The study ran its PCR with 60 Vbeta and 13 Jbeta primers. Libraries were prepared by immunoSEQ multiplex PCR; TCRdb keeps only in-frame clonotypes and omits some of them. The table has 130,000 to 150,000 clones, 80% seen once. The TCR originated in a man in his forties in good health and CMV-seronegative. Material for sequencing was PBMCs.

Written as DNA, the CDR3 is TGTGCCAGTAGTATAGGCTTAGGCAGGGTGAACACTGAAGCTTTCTTT. Translation gives CASSIGLGRVNTEAFF. The genes are TRBV19 and TRBJ1-1, with D tentatively TRBD1 (5 bases). CDR1 is LNHDA and CDR2 is SQIVND in the germline V gene (reference sequence). Trimming took off 1 base at V and 0 bases at J, with 12 bases between the two ends. CDR3 length equals 16 residues.